One TCR beta chain is described in this entry. The germline gives CDR1 SGHNT, CDR2 YENEEA. The CDR3 is 16 amino acids. The V and J ends lost 5 bases and 5 bases respectively, with 18 bases between them. An approximately 130-subject validation cohort, separate from the approximately 720-subject first cohort, supplied the donors. This entry comes from a study of cytomegalovirus exposure and HLA in healthy donors. Repertoires were generated with immunoSEQ multiplex PCR, while TCRdb's copy carries only in-frame clones and drops some. The sample has around 86,000 clones; approximately 93% are singletons. The chain employs TRBV11-3 and TRBJ2-2; possibly TRBD2 for D (6 bases). The sequenced material came from PBMCs. The TCR comes from a woman between 25 and 40 years old in good health and CMV-seropositive. Written as DNA, the CDR3 is TGTGCCAGCAGCCCCCGGGGTAGCGGCCATACCGGGGAGCTGTTTTTT. Translated: CASSPRGSGHTGELFF.